This is a list of T cell receptor beta chains from one sample in a study of cytotoxic CD8 clonotypes in ibrutinib-treated CLL. TCRdb keeps only in-frame clones here, not all; method: immunoSEQ multiplex PCR. The sample comprises hundreds of thousands of clones, 79% of which are singletons, and about 10% rests with the top ten. Source: PBMCs, taken after 12 months of ibrutinib treatment. The receptors stem from a human donor with chronic lymphocytic leukemia. Each CDR3 is given with its conserved first and last residue. The D gene is left open where the match is weak.

D gene,V gene,CDR3 protein
TRBD1,TRBV2,CASRLRGTDNSPLHF
NA,TRBV5-4,CASSLGGEQYF
NA,TRBV19,CATQWGSADGYTF
NA,TRBV6-1,CASSEARIYNEQFF
NA,TRBV19,CASSIDRSGGTQYF
NA,TRBV19,CATNGRGLPNTEAFF
NA,TRBV5-4,CASSLFTNTEAFF
NA,TRBV19,CASSMDSVIEGYGYTF
TRBD2,TRBV4-1,CASSLGLAGSTGELFF
NA,TRBV18,CASSPPRNTEAFF
NA,TRBV29-1,CSVKSGGTASDTQYF
NA,TRBV6-4,CANTSKLTDTQYF
TRBD1,TRBV2,CASSVTTGAQHF
TRBD2,TRBV28,CASSLMGGTSGSGVYEQYF
NA,TRBV6-1,CASSEQGAQGYTF
TRBD1,TRBV19,CASSDRGELGRKHSYAQYF
NA,TRBV19,CASNLRGGEQYF
NA,TRBV6-1,CASSEARGMNTEAFF
NA,TRBV15,CATSGPLIPREKLFF
NA,TRBV11-2,CASSVRRGRGSTEAFF
TRBD1,TRBV6-5,CASSYSQGINYEAFF
NA,TRBV6-5,CASSYEAGPNQPQHF
NA,TRBV18,CASSPGYGPETQYF
TRBD1,TRBV27,CASSLWAGGRQPQHF
NA,TRBV7-6,CASSVETGDTEAFF
TRBD1,TRBV25-1,CASSDFSGQSTEAFF
NA,TRBV5-4,CASSLGDYQETQYF
NA,TRBV10-1,CASSERWDTEAFF
NA,TRBV6-1,CASSVGPPPYEQYF
NA,TRBV27,CASSLSSALTTGTGKGYGYTF
NA,TRBV19,CASSRLGGMYEQYF
NA,TRBV11-1,CASRDDSYYEQYF
TRBD1,TRBV10-1,CASRPRRTGYYEQYF
NA,TRBV2,CASSGQPNTEAFF
NA,TRBV30,CAWSRSGTQPQHF
NA,TRBV12-5,CASGLDGTYEQYF
NA,TRBV6-5,CASSPDSYGYTF
TRBD2,TRBV9,CASSVGAGGTSTDTQYF
TRBD1,TRBV5-6,CASSLTGSYEQYF
TRBD1,TRBV7-9,CASRPRDSSYNEQFF
TRBD2,TRBV4-2,CASSQVSLAGGHNEQFF
TRBD2,TRBV5-1,CASSLGLAGVGRVNEQFF
NA,TRBV21-1,CASSKWPTGNYEQYF
NA,TRBV7-7,CASSSGANVLTF
NA,TRBV12-5,CASGRDFDTGELFF
NA,TRBV7-2,CASSSGPASDGYTF
NA,TRBV27,CASSLRGAGRYEQYF
NA,TRBV2,CASSEELSLGARQYF
NA,TRBV5-1,CASSYTQGIGNIQYF
TRBD1,TRBV5-6,CASSRTGGTQYF
TRBD1,TRBV4-1,CASSQVTGFSPGANVLTF
NA,TRBV7-3,CASSPGGGYYGYTF
NA,TRBV10-2,CASSEIFSFLKRGNTEAFF
NA,TRBV2,CASRGSRDGQPQHF
TRBD1,TRBV18,CASSPRRTTGVFLYNEQFF
NA,TRBV27,CASSFGGGTAYEQYF
TRBD1,TRBV5-4,CASSWTGGYANNEQFF
NA,TRBV10-2,CASRVTAGYTYEQYF
NA,TRBV28,CASSFVGGQPQHF